These 13 T cell receptor beta chains share one sample of origin, sequenced in a study of T-cell memory formation after mild COVID-19. TCRdb re-called the 5' RACE reads through MiXCR, storing one row per CDR3 protein. This table has 300,000 to 400,000 distinct CDR3 sequences, more than 15% appearing once. Sequenced: PBMCs or a T cell subset sorted from them (not recorded which). The receptor source for this set is a man younger than 35 who had mild COVID-19 (a few samples of this study predate the infection). Cell type and time point are not known.

The sample holds a few counts of this clonotype. This chain uses TRBV7-2 with TRBJ1-2; D is undetermined. The CDR3 consists of 15 residues. Germline CDR1 and CDR2: SGHTA and FQGNSA. V lost 3 bases to trimming and J lost 5 bases, with 16 bases between them. The CDR3 nucleotides read TGTGCCAGCAGCTTCACCGCGTCGGGAGCATATGGCTACACCTTC. It codes for CASSFTASGAYGYTF.

The chain links TRBV4-3 to TRBJ2-1; 7 nucleotides match TRBD2. Losses at the gene ends were 0 bases for V and 5 bases for J; bases not matched to a gene: 10. The CDR3 is 17 residues long. Germline-derived CDR1 and CDR2 are LGHNA and YSLEER. This chain's CDR3 is CASSQERSWGGNNEQFF. The CDR3 DNA is TGCGCCAGCAGCCAAGAACGCTCGTGGGGGGGGAACAATGAGCAGTTCTTC.

J is TRBJ2-7 and V is TRBV5-4; 10 bases match TRBD2. Trimming at V came to 1 base and at J to 7 bases, leaving 8 bases not matched to a gene. Germline loops: CDR1 SGHNT, CDR2 YYREEE (reference sequence). CDR3 length equals 15 residues. CDR3 sequence: CASSLSGGAGEEQYF. The CDR3 bases are TGTGCCAGCAGCTTGAGCGGGGGGGCTGGCGAGGAGCAGTACTTC.

This clonotype was observed a few times. V usage is TRBV10-3 and J usage is TRBJ1-2, with unresolved D. The V end was cut by 3 bases, the J end by 5 bases, with 7 bases between. Germline CDR1 reads ENHRY; CDR2 reads SYGVKD. This CDR3 has 12 residues. CDR3 DNA sequence: TGTGCCATCAGTGACACGTTTTATGGCTACACCTTC. Its translation is CAISDTFYGYTF.

This clonotype was seen at least ten times. The gene calls are TRBV29-1 and TRBJ1-2; 7 bases fit TRBD1. Germline V CDR1 and CDR2: SQVTM, ANQGSEA. J lost 8 bases, V lost 6 bases, and 12 bases had no gene match. CDR3 length equals 13 residues. The CDR3 loop reads CSVDLITGDGYTF. CDR3 DNA sequence: TGCAGCGTCGATCTAATAACAGGGGACGGCTACACCTTC.

This clonotype came up many times. The chain recombines TRBV5-1 with TRBJ1-6; D unclear. CDR1 is SGHRS, CDR2 YFSETQ, per germline. The CDR3 contains 13 residues. The V end lost 4 bases, the J end lost 10 bases, and 12 bases lay between the germline ends. CDR3 sequence reads: CASSTLGGSPLHF. The CDR3 nucleotides are TGCGCCAGCAGCACCCTGGGAGGCTCACCCCTCCACTTT.

This chain connects TRBV19 to TRBJ2-3, with 9 bases matching TRBD1. The V segment lost 6 bases and the J segment 4 bases; nucleotides outside the gene matches: 8. This CDR3 contains 15 residues. Germline V gene lookup returns CDR1 LNHDA and CDR2 SQIVND (reference sequence). The CDR3 region is CASRDRGGAADTQYF. DNA for the CDR3: TGTGCCAGTAGGGACAGGGGTGGTGCGGCAGATACGCAGTATTTT.

This chain uses TRBV7-8 with TRBJ1-2, with TRBD1 matching over 7 bases. Germline-derived CDR1 and CDR2 are SGHVS and FQNEAQ. The CDR3 loop spans 13 amino acids. V shed 6 bases, J shed 7 bases, and the junction held 8 bases outside the gene matches. The CDR3 reads CASSLDRISGYTF. In DNA form, the CDR3 reads TGTGCCAGCAGTTTGGACAGGATAAGTGGCTACACCTTC.

The chain couples TRBV6-2 or TRBV6-3 to TRBJ1-2, with TRBD1 matching 10 bases. Germline V gene sequence: CDR1 MNHEY, CDR2 SVGEGT. This CDR3 is 21 amino acids long. J lost 6 bases, V lost 2 bases, and 24 bases had no gene match. The CDR3 is CASSYPSPVGTGARIENGYTF. The CDR3 coding sequence is TGTGCCAGCAGTTACCCGAGCCCAGTCGGGACAGGGGCCCGAATTGAAAATGGCTACACCTTC.

The genes are TRBV9 and TRBJ1-2; D gene unclear. Germline CDR1 is SGDLS and CDR2 is YYNGEE. This CDR3 comprises 13 residues. V was cut by 1 base and J by 1 base, with 5 bases left in between. The CDR3 protein is CASSVNDNYGYTF. The DNA for the CDR3 is TGTGCCAGCAGCGTAAATGATAACTATGGCTACACCTTC.

J is TRBJ1-5 and V is TRBV29-1; 8 bases line up with TRBD1. This CDR3 comprises 13 residues. Germline trimming cut 2 bases from V and 7 bases from J; bases unmatched to any gene: 4. Germline V gene lookup returns CDR1 SQVTM and CDR2 ANQGSEA. The CDR3 DNA sequence: TGCAGCGTTGAACCCGGACAGGGCCAGCCCCAGCATTTT. It codes for CSVEPGQGQPQHF.

There are a few counts of this clonotype. The chain uses TRBV4-3 and TRBJ2-7; D is perhaps TRBD2 (6 bases). Germline-derived CDR1 and CDR2 are LGHNA and YSLEER. Trimming cost V 5 bases and J 1 base, with 12 bases left between them. The CDR3 contains 14 residues. DNA for the CDR3: TGCGCCAGCAGCTACGGACGGGAGTCCTACGAGCAGTACTTC. Protein sequence: CASSYGRESYEQYF.

This clonotype was picked up a small number of times. The V and J genes are TRBV7-2 and TRBJ1-5; D uncertain. Germline CDR1 and CDR2: SGHTA and FQGNSA. CDR3 length equals 13 residues. Trimming pared 5 bases from V and 9 bases from J, leaving 14 bases between. The CDR3 here is CASSPHGSGPQHF. CDR3 nucleotides: TGTGCCAGCAGCCCACACGGGTCGGGGCCCCAGCATTTT.